The rows below give T cell receptor beta chains drawn from one sample of a study of shared clonotypes between healthy human individuals. The protocol was immunoSEQ multiplex PCR, while the TCRdb copy is restricted to in-frame clones and leaves out a portion. Among about 180,000 clones listed, 80% to 95% were seen once. The sequenced material came from naive CD4+ T cells sorted from blood. These receptor sequences come from a young woman in good health. Each CDR3 is given with its conserved first and last residue. A D gene is named only where the DNA matches it firmly. Some rows mark clone size as missing; the rest say once, few, many or name a class of expanded clone.

cdr3_aa cdr3_nt j_call v_call d_call clone_size
CASSERLAGVF TGTGCCAGCAGTGAAAGGTTGGCAGGGGTCTTT TRBJ1-5 TRBV6-1 - -
CASRPHGSYEQYF TGTGCCAGCAGGCCCCACGGCTCCTACGAGCAGTACTTC TRBJ2-7 TRBV28 - once
CAWRKTGLAGVVEQFF TGTGCCTGGAGGAAAACGGGACTAGCGGGAGTAGTTGAGCAGTTCTTC TRBJ2-1 TRBV30 TRBD2 -
CASSELAGGVNEQFF TGTGCCAGCAGTGAATTGGCGGGAGGAGTAAATGAGCAGTTCTTC TRBJ2-1 TRBV6-1 TRBD2 -
CASSRQGFEQYF TGTGCCAGCAGTCGACAGGGCTTCGAGCAGTACTTC TRBJ2-7 TRBV2 TRBD1 -
CASSLTAYEQYF TGCGCCAGCAGCCTGACAGCTTACGAGCAGTACTTC TRBJ2-7 TRBV5-1 - -
CASSQQTGMQPQHF TGCGCCAGCAGCCAACAGACAGGGATGCAGCCCCAGCATTTT TRBJ1-5 TRBV4-1 TRBD1 -
CASSITGNYGYTF TGTGCCAGTAGTATCACCGGGAACTATGGCTACACCTTC TRBJ1-2 TRBV19 - -
CASSWQGQVRDEQYF TGCGCCAGCAGCTGGCAAGGACAGGTGAGGGACGAGCAGTACTTC TRBJ2-7 TRBV5-1 TRBD1 -
CASSFKTNSPLHF TGTGCCAGCAGTTTCAAAACTAACTCACCCCTCCACTTT TRBJ1-6 TRBV27 - -
CASSPGGAQPQHF TGTGCCAGCAGTCCGGGGGGAGCTCAGCCCCAGCATTTT TRBJ1-5 TRBV6-6 - -
CSAPGVADTEAFF TGCAGCGCCCCAGGGGTTGCGGACACTGAAGCTTTCTTT TRBJ1-1 TRBV29-1 - once
CASSLDRTYGYTF TGTGCCAGCAGCCTAGACAGAACCTATGGCTACACCTTC TRBJ1-2 TRBV28 - -
CASSKDRVPFKDGYTF TGTGCCAGCTCAAAGGACAGGGTCCCATTTAAAGATGGCTACACCTTC TRBJ1-2 TRBV18 TRBD1 -
CASSSHGRTGTTQYF TGTGCCAGCAGCTCGCACGGGAGAACGGGAACAACCCAGTACTTC TRBJ2-5 TRBV11-1 - -
CASSLRTSGRYEQYF TGTGCCAGCAGCTTAAGGACTAGCGGGCGTTACGAGCAGTACTTC TRBJ2-7 TRBV7-9 TRBD2 -
CASSLAGGVQNTEAFF TGTGCCAGCAGCTTAGCGGGGGGGGTGCAGAACACTGAAGCTTTCTTT TRBJ1-1 TRBV11-2 - -
CASSKGPAGQPPPSGANVLTF TGTGCCAGCAGCAAAGGCCCGGCGGGACAGCCACCCCCCTCTGGGGCCAACGTCCTGACTTTC TRBJ2-6 TRBV21-1 - -
CATGTAGGISYEQYF TGTGCCACCGGCACTGCGGGCGGGATCTCCTACGAGCAGTACTTC TRBJ2-7 TRBV15 - -
CASRTFLSSYEQYF TGTGCCAGCCGAACCTTTTTGAGCTCCTACGAGCAGTACTTC TRBJ2-7 TRBV2 - -
CATSRDAGSVGTQHF TGTGCCACCAGCAGAGATGCCGGGTCGGTGGGGACCCAGCATTTT TRBJ1-5 TRBV15 - once
CASSPPSGINEQFF TGTGCCAGCTCACCCCCTAGCGGGATAAATGAGCAGTTCTTC TRBJ2-1 TRBV18 TRBD2 -
CASSPGTGSYEQYF TGCGCCAGCAGCCCCGGGACAGGGTCCTACGAGCAGTACTTC TRBJ2-7 TRBV5-1 TRBD1 -
CASRPGVTEAFF TGTGCCAGCAGACCCGGGGTGACTGAAGCTTTCTTT TRBJ1-1 TRBV28 - -
CASSLDRSAGQYEKLFF TGTGCCAGCAGCTTAGATCGTTCGGCAGGCCAATATGAAAAACTGTTTTTT TRBJ1-4 TRBV7-9 - -
CASRSDNGYNEQFF TGTGCCAGCAGATCCGACAATGGGTACAATGAGCAGTTCTTC TRBJ2-1 TRBV27 - -
CASSLREALPNTGELFF TGTGCCAGCAGCTTGCGGGAGGCGCTCCCGAACACCGGGGAGCTGTTTTTT TRBJ2-2 TRBV7-8 TRBD2 -
CASSERPTTTYEQYF TGTGCCAGCAGTGAACGGCCGACGACTACCTACGAGCAGTACTTC TRBJ2-7 TRBV2 - -
CASSLFRSEQYF TGTGCCAGCAGCTTGTTTAGGTCCGAGCAGTACTTC TRBJ2-7 TRBV5-6 - -
CASSFQTGSGNTIYF TGCGCCAGCAGCTTTCAAACAGGGTCTGGAAACACCATATATTTT TRBJ1-3 TRBV5-1 - -
CASSPLIQIEQARSGNTIYF TGTGCCAGCTCACCACTTATTCAAATTGAACAGGCGCGCTCTGGAAACACCATATATTTT TRBJ1-3 TRBV18 - -
CASSLEGYGNQPQHF TGTGCCAGCAGTTTAGAGGGCTATGGCAATCAGCCCCAGCATTTT TRBJ1-5 TRBV6-5 - -
CASSRINEQFF TGTGCCAGCTCACGCATAAATGAGCAGTTCTTC TRBJ2-1 TRBV18 - -
CAISEGPGGYTF TGTGCCATCAGTGAGGGACCGGGAGGCTACACCTTC TRBJ1-2 TRBV10-3 - -
CATSRAGAANYGYTF TGTGCCACCAGCAGGGCCGGGGCAGCCAACTATGGCTACACCTTC TRBJ1-2 TRBV15 - once
CASSDSQGAREQYF TGCGCCAGCAGTGATTCGCAGGGGGCGCGAGAGCAGTACTTC TRBJ2-5 TRBV10-1 TRBD1 -
CATRDSGPTRQYF TGTGCCACCAGGGATAGCGGACCTACCCGGCAGTACTTC TRBJ2-7 TRBV15 - -
CASSLEPDTQYF TGTGCCAGCAGTTTAGAACCAGATACGCAGTATTTT TRBJ2-3 TRBV28 - once
CASLPRNSYTDTQYF TGTGCCAGCTTACCGAGAAACAGCTACACAGATACGCAGTATTTT TRBJ2-3 TRBV18 - -
CASSPWGTDTGEETQYF TGTGCCAGCTCACCATGGGGGACAGACACTGGGGAAGAGACCCAGTACTTC TRBJ2-5 TRBV18 TRBD1 -
CASRAAGSSYEQYF TGTGCCAGCCGCGCGGCAGGGAGCTCCTACGAGCAGTACTTC TRBJ2-7 TRBV28 - -
CASSGVGPSNQPQHF TGTGCCAGCAGTGGGGTTGGCCCGAGCAATCAGCCCCAGCATTTT TRBJ1-5 TRBV25-1 - -
CASSPRLATEQYF TGTGCCAGCAGTCCTCGACTAGCGACCGAGCAGTACTTC TRBJ2-7 TRBV6-5 TRBD2 -
CASSLGQGRVETQYF TGTGCCAGTAGCCTTGGACAGGGTAGAGTAGAGACCCAGTACTTC TRBJ2-5 TRBV19 TRBD1 -
CSAPDTLAQYF TGCAGTGCCCCCGACACGCTGGCCCAGTACTTC TRBJ2-5 TRBV20-1 - -
CASSTRQGLGNTIYF TGTGCCAGCAGCACCCGACAGGGTCTAGGAAACACCATATATTTT TRBJ1-3 TRBV7-9 TRBD1 -
CASVFVRDRSYEQYF TGTGCCAGCGTATTTGTACGGGACAGGTCCTACGAGCAGTACTTC TRBJ2-7 TRBV6-1 TRBD1 once
CASRRGGGSYNEQFF TGTGCCAGCAGGAGGGGTGGGGGCTCCTACAATGAGCAGTTCTTC TRBJ2-1 TRBV28 - -
CASSFTAPYEQYF TGTGCCAGCAGTTTTACAGCGCCCTACGAGCAGTACTTC TRBJ2-7 TRBV28 - -
CATSRVGQSSGVNEQFF TGTGCCACCAGCAGAGTCGGACAGTCATCAGGGGTGAATGAGCAGTTCTTC TRBJ2-1 TRBV15 - -
CASRGNTEAFF TGTGCCTCCCGGGGAAACACTGAAGCTTTCTTT TRBJ1-1 TRBV6-6 - -
CASSLGAAGGGHEQYF TGTGCCAGCAGCTTAGGGGCGGCGGGAGGAGGTCACGAGCAGTACTTC TRBJ2-7 TRBV7-9 TRBD2 -
CASSPELSGIDEQYF TGTGCCAGCTCACCAGAGCTTAGCGGAATCGACGAGCAGTACTTC TRBJ2-7 TRBV18 - few
CASSQDWGVETQYF TGTGCCAGCAGCCAAGATTGGGGTGTGGAGACCCAGTACTTC TRBJ2-5 TRBV4-2 - -